Below, 2 T cell receptor beta chains from the same sample are listed, as sequenced in a study of blood T cell repertoires in COVID-19. TCRdb keeps only in-frame clones here, not all; method: immunoSEQ multiplex PCR. The sample yields around 280,000 clones, approximately 86% seen once. The sample consisted of peripheral blood. These receptors were obtained from a man in his 70s with acute or convalescent COVID-19.

The chain joins TRBV3-1 (or the pseudogene TRBV3-2) to TRBJ2-6, with 7 bases aligning to TRBD2. CDR3 length equals 16 residues. Unmatched junction bases numbered 8, after V lost 4 bases and J lost 5 bases. Germline V gene sequence: CDR1 LGHDT, CDR2 YNNKEL (reference sequence). The CDR3 nucleotides read TGTGCCAGCAGCCCCACCTGGGGAGGGAGGGCCAACGTCCTGACTTTC. Translating gives CASSPTWGGRANVLTF.

The J gene is TRBJ2-2, the V gene TRBV24-1; D gene uncertain. CDR1 and CDR2 from the germline V gene are KGHDR and SFDVKD. This CDR3 is built from 12 residues. Trimming stripped 4 bases from V and 3 bases from J, with 2 bases between. CDR3 sequence: CATSDYTGELFF. CDR3 bases: TGTGCCACCAGTGACTACACCGGGGAGCTGTTTTTT.